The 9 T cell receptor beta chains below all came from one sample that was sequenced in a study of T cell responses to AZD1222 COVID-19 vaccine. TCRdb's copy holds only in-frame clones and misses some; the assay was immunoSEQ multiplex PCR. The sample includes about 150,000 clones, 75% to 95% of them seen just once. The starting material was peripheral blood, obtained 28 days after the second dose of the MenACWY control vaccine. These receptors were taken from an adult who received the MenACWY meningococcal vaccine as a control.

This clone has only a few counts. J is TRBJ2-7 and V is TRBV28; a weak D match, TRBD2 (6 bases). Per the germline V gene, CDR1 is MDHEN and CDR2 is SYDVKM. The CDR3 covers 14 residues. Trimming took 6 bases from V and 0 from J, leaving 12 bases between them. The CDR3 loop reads CASSGSSDSYEQYF. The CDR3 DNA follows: TGTGCCAGCAGCGGGTCTAGCGACTCCTACGAGCAGTACTTC.

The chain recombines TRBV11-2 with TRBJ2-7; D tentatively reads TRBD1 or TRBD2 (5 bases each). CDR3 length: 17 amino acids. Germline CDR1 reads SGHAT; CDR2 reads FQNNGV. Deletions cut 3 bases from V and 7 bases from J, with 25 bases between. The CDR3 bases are TGTGCCAGCAGCTTTCTCCCGGGGCCCTATCCCGATCAGGAGCAGTACTTC. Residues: CASSFLPGPYPDQEQYF.

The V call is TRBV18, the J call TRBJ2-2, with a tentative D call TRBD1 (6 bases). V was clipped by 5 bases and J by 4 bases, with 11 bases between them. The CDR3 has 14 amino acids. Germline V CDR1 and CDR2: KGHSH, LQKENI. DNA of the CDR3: TGTGCCAGCTCAGCAGGGGTCAGCACCGGGGAGCTGTTTTTT. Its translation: CASSAGVSTGELFF.

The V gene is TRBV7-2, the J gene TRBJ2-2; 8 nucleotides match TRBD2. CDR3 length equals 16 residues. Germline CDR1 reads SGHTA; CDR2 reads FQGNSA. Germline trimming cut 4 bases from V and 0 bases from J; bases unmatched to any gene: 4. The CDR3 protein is CASSSSGLANTGELFF. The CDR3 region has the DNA TGTGCCAGCAGCTCCTCGGGACTAGCGAACACCGGGGAGCTGTTTTTT.

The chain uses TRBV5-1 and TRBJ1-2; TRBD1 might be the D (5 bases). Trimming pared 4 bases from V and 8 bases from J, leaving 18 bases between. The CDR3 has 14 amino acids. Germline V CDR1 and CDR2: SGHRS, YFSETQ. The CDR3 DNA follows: TGCGCCAGCAGCGGGGGGTATCAGGGCGAGGGCTACACCTTC. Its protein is CASSGGYQGEGYTF. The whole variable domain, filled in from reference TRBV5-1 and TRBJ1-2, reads KAGVTQTPRYLIKTRGQQVTLSCSPISGHRSVSWYQQTPGQGLQFLFEYFSETQRNKGNFPGRFSGRQFSNSRSEMNVSTLELGDSALYLCASSGGYQGEGYTFGSGTRLTVV.

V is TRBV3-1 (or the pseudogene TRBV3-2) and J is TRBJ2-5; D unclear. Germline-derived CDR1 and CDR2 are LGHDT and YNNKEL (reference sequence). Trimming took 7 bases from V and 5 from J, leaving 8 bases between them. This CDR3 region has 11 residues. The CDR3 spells CASNSAETQYF. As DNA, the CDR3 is TGTGCCAGCAACTCAGCGGAGACCCAGTACTTC.

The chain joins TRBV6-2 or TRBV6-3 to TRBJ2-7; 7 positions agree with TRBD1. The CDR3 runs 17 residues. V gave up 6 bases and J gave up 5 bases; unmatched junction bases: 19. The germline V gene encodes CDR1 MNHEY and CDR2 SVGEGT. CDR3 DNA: TGTGCCAGCAGCTATCCCAAAACAGGGGAATGGAGCAACGAGCAGTACTTC. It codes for CASSYPKTGEWSNEQYF.

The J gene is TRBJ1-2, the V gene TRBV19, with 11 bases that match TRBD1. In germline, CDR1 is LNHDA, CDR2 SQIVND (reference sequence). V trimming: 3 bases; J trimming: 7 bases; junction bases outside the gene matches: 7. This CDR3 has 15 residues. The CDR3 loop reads CASSIGQGANGGYTF. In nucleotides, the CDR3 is TGTGCCAGTAGTATCGGACAGGGGGCGAATGGTGGCTACACCTTC.

The CDR3 protein is CASSDGASGANVLTF. As DNA, the CDR3 is TGTGCCAGCAGCGACGGAGCCTCTGGGGCCAACGTCCTGACTTTC. The V gene is TRBV6-6, the J gene TRBJ2-6; the D is unclear. Germline CDR1 MNHNY, CDR2 SVGAGI (reference sequence). The CDR3 contains 15 residues. The germline V and J ends were trimmed by 6 bases and 0 bases, with 9 bases remaining between them.